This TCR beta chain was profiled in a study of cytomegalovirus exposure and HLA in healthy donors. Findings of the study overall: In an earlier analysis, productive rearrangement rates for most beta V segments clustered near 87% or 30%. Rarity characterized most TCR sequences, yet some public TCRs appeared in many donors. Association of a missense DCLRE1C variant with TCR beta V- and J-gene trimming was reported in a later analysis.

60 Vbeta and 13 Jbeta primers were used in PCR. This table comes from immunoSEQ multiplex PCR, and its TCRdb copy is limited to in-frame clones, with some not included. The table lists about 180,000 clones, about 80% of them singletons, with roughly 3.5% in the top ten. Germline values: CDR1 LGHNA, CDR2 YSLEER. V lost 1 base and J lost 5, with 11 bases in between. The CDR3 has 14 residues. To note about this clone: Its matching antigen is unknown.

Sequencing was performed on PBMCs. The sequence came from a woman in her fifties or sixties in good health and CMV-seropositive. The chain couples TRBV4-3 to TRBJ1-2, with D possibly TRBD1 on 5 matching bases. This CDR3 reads CASSQVVEGYGYTF. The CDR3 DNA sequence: TGCGCCAGCAGCCAAGTAGTGGAGGGGTATGGCTACACCTTC.